Listed below are T cell receptor beta chains from one sample, sequenced in a study of cytomegalovirus exposure and HLA in healthy donors. Sequencing was performed with immunoSEQ multiplex PCR; in TCRdb, only in-frame clones are kept and a portion is missing. The sample carries more than 75,000 clones, around four fifths recorded once. Sequencing was performed on PBMCs. All receptors derive from a woman younger than 30 in good health and CMV-seropositive. CDR3s include the opening cysteine and the closing phenylalanine or tryptophan. Each record gives: CDR3 length, V gene, clone size, CDR3 protein. The size entry is marked missing in some rows and otherwise reads once, few, many or a size class.

CDR3 length: 15
V gene: TRBV4-1
clone size: NA
CDR3 protein: CASSQAGWSGNTIYF

CDR3 length: 16
V gene: TRBV15
clone size: NA
CDR3 protein: CATSRRTSGIGDTQYF

CDR3 length: 18
V gene: TRBV7-6
clone size: NA
CDR3 protein: CASSAHIGDRGISYEQYF

CDR3 length: 13
V gene: TRBV7-6
clone size: few
CDR3 protein: CASSSGINQPQHF

CDR3 length: 10
V gene: TRBV28
clone size: once
CDR3 protein: CASSTQKAFF

CDR3 length: 16
V gene: TRBV4-1
clone size: NA
CDR3 protein: CASSQAPSGSYNEQFF

CDR3 length: 13
V gene: TRBV28
clone size: NA
CDR3 protein: CASSPAADYGYTF

CDR3 length: 15
V gene: TRBV30
clone size: NA
CDR3 protein: CAWTKTGSVSDEQYF

CDR3 length: 15
V gene: TRBV5-1
clone size: NA
CDR3 protein: CASSLVAGSTDTQYF

CDR3 length: 15
V gene: TRBV7-6
clone size: once
CDR3 protein: CASSLMYNTYNEQFF

CDR3 length: 14
V gene: TRBV10-3
clone size: NA
CDR3 protein: CAISPTESNQPQHF

CDR3 length: 17
V gene: TRBV7-9
clone size: NA
CDR3 protein: CASSLVRTVSGTDTQYF

CDR3 length: 15
V gene: TRBV6-4
clone size: NA
CDR3 protein: CASRDRELSGNTIYF

CDR3 length: 16
V gene: TRBV28
clone size: NA
CDR3 protein: CASSLSGQGLKQPQHF

CDR3 length: 15
V gene: TRBV5-6
clone size: NA
CDR3 protein: CASSFSGVILYEQYF

CDR3 length: 11
V gene: TRBV14
clone size: NA
CDR3 protein: CASSLHSEQYF

CDR3 length: 13
V gene: TRBV7-6
clone size: NA
CDR3 protein: CASSLRTAGELFF

CDR3 length: 18
V gene: TRBV5-3
clone size: NA
CDR3 protein: CARANGTSGRAGPGELFF

CDR3 length: 17
V gene: TRBV5-6
clone size: NA
CDR3 protein: CASSLPGIGLAGGEQFF

CDR3 length: 17
V gene: TRBV12-5
clone size: NA
CDR3 protein: CASGFDPTGLKTDTQYF

CDR3 length: 15
V gene: TRBV10-3
clone size: NA
CDR3 protein: CATGGDPASTDTQYF

CDR3 length: 11
V gene: TRBV19
clone size: few
CDR3 protein: CASSEAAEAFF

CDR3 length: 14
V gene: TRBV6-6
clone size: few
CDR3 protein: CASSYSGRGYEQYF

CDR3 length: 14
V gene: TRBV28
clone size: NA
CDR3 protein: CASIESRVPYEQYF

CDR3 length: 18
V gene: TRBV5-1
clone size: NA
CDR3 protein: CASSLAVIQGSGADTQYF

CDR3 length: 15
V gene: TRBV5-8
clone size: NA
CDR3 protein: CASSHSFQGGYTQYF

CDR3 length: 14
V gene: TRBV30
clone size: NA
CDR3 protein: CAWSVLQGNTEAFF

CDR3 length: 14
V gene: TRBV10-2
clone size: NA
CDR3 protein: CASSVFQSNQPQHF

CDR3 length: 14
V gene: TRBV30
clone size: NA
CDR3 protein: CAWRGSGPQETQYF

CDR3 length: 15
V gene: TRBV27
clone size: NA
CDR3 protein: CASSSLAGGGDTQYF

CDR3 length: 14
V gene: TRBV5-4
clone size: NA
CDR3 protein: CASSSWGDNQPQHF

CDR3 length: 13
V gene: TRBV6-6
clone size: NA
CDR3 protein: CASNDRGNQPQNF

CDR3 length: 19
V gene: TRBV5-3
clone size: once
CDR3 protein: CARSSDRGPFSSYNSPLHF

CDR3 length: 14
V gene: TRBV15
clone size: NA
CDR3 protein: CATSTWTGAGEQYF

CDR3 length: 18
V gene: TRBV25-1
clone size: NA
CDR3 protein: CASSEESLAPGVQETQYF

CDR3 length: 15
V gene: TRBV2
clone size: NA
CDR3 protein: CASRAGGPSYNEQFF

CDR3 length: 15
V gene: TRBV23-1
clone size: NA
CDR3 protein: CASSQLAEGDKPQHF

CDR3 length: 15
V gene: TRBV27
clone size: NA
CDR3 protein: CASSLGGRAAYEQYF

CDR3 length: 17
V gene: TRBV29-1
clone size: NA
CDR3 protein: CSVEVRQGAGANYGYTF

CDR3 length: 14
V gene: TRBV7-8
clone size: NA
CDR3 protein: CASSWTGGPQPQHF